Sequencing of this T cell receptor beta chain was carried out in a study of glioma-infiltrating T cells after dendritic cell vaccination. Study details: Between about 2002 and 2013, patients got autologous tumor lysate-pulsed dendritic cell vaccines.

TCRB CDR3 was amplified from 2 ug genomic DNA or less. Sequencing was performed with immunoSEQ multiplex PCR; in TCRdb, only in-frame clones are kept and a portion is missing. Among approximately 82,000 clones listed, 70% to 90% were seen once. There are 14 residues in the CDR3. Germline loops: CDR1 SGHNT, CDR2 YENEEA. Trimming took 5 bases from V and 3 from J; bases not matched to a gene: 2. A single count supports this clone. The target antigen is unknown. Blood PBMC samples: pre-vaccination, two weeks post third vaccination, and at tumor progression. Overall study findings and caveats: Survival was not directly related to TCR clonality in these patients.

The TCR sequence derives from a human donor with glioblastoma. This chain links TRBV11-3 with TRBJ2-2, with 8 bases aligning to TRBD1. Material: blood, obtained before dendritic cell vaccination. The chain's CDR3 is CASSGGQDTGELFF. Here the CDR3 DNA reads TGTGCCAGCAGCGGGGGACAGGACACCGGGGAGCTGTTTTTT.